One and the same sample provided the 14 T cell receptor beta chains below, sequenced in a study of beta chain features in type 1 diabetes. The study reverse transcribed the entire isolated RNA, so it sequenced expressed TCRB transcripts. Clones were sequenced by immunoSEQ multiplex PCR, and TCRdb holds only the in-frame ones, with some missing. The sample consists of nearly 250,000 clones, around an eighth of them appearing once. Sequencing was performed on naive CD4+ T cells from blood. The origin of the receptors is a woman aged 35 to 49 in good health.

This clone has more than one count but fewer than ten. V is TRBV6-5 and J is TRBJ1-2; TRBD1 aligns across 9 bases. Germline CDR1 and CDR2: MNHEY and SVGAGI. The length of the CDR3 is 12 residues. The trim removed 8 bases at V and 13 bases at J, leaving 11 bases unmatched. CDR3 DNA sequence: TGTGCCAGCTCGGACAGGGGTGTCGGTGCCACCTTC. Its translation: CASSDRGVGATF.

The sample holds a few counts of this clone. This chain uses TRBV4-2 with TRBJ2-3; 7 bases agree with TRBD1. This CDR3 is built from 14 residues. The germline gives CDR1 LGHNA, CDR2 YNFKEQ. After removal of 2 bases from V and 4 bases from J, the junction contained 3 bases not matched to a gene. The CDR3 reads CASSQSTGSDTQYF. In DNA, the CDR3 is TGTGCCAGCAGCCAATCGACAGGGTCAGATACGCAGTATTTT.

V usage is TRBV6-1 and J usage is TRBJ1-1; 7 nucleotides match TRBD1. The V segment lost 7 bases and the J segment 3 bases; nucleotides outside the gene matches: 5. CDR1 and CDR2 from the germline V gene are MNHNS and SASEGT. This CDR3 has 13 residues. The CDR3 loop is CASILTGDTEAFF. CDR3 sequence (DNA): TGTGCCAGCATTCTAACAGGGGACACTGAAGCTTTCTTT.

The chain uses TRBV19 and TRBJ2-5, with TRBD2 as a possible D gene (6 bases). The V and J ends lost 6 bases and 4 bases respectively, with 15 bases between them. The CDR3 totals 14 residues. Germline loops: CDR1 LNHDA, CDR2 SQIVND (reference sequence). CDR3 sequence (DNA): TGTGCCAGTAGGCCGCGGGGTCTTCTAGAGACCCAGTACTTC. This translates into CASRPRGLLETQYF.

This clone was found a few times. This chain links TRBV18 with TRBJ2-5; tentative D call: TRBD2 (5 bases). V lost 2 bases and J lost 5, with 12 bases in between. The CDR3 totals 14 residues. The germline CDR1 and CDR2 sequences are KGHSH and LQKENI. In nucleotides, the CDR3 is TGTGCCAGCTCACCAAGGCAGGAGGAGGAGACCCAGTACTTC. It specifies CASSPRQEEETQYF.

The genes are TRBV7-2 and TRBJ1-5, with TRBD1 matching 8 bases. The germline V gene encodes CDR1 SGHTA and CDR2 FQGNSA. The ends lost 1 base at V and 5 bases at J; junction bases unmatched: 4. The CDR3 sequence is 15 residues long. CDR3 loop: CASSLVAGGDQPQHF. Here the CDR3 DNA reads TGTGCCAGCAGCTTAGTGGCAGGGGGCGATCAGCCCCAGCATTTT.

CDR3 coding DNA: TGTGCCAGTAGTATACAGGGGGCAAGGAACACTGAAGCTTTCTTT. This codes for CASSIQGARNTEAFF. V is TRBV19 and J is TRBJ1-1, with TRBD1 identical over 8 bases. Germline trimming cut 2 bases from V and 1 base from J; bases unmatched to any gene: 3. The CDR3 has 15 amino acids. Germline-derived CDR1 and CDR2 are LNHDA and SQIVND (reference sequence).

This clone was seen more than once but under ten times. V and J are TRBV28 and TRBJ1-1; 7 bases agree with TRBD1. Trimming removed 8 bases from V and 3 bases from J; junction bases left unmatched: 6. The CDR3 extends over 13 amino acids. Germline values: CDR1 MDHEN, CDR2 SYDVKM. The CDR3 loop is CASLRQGYTEAFF. DNA of the CDR3: TGTGCCAGCCTCAGACAGGGCTACACTGAAGCTTTCTTT.

The chain recombines TRBV18 with TRBJ2-7; D might be TRBD2 (5 bases). The CDR3 consists of 15 residues. CDR1 and CDR2 from the germline V gene are KGHSH and LQKENI. Trimming took off 0 bases at V and 0 bases at J, with 9 bases between the two ends. CDR3 DNA sequence: TGTGCCAGCTCACCACCGAGCAGCGGCTCCTACGAGCAGTACTTC. It encodes CASSPPSSGSYEQYF.

The rearrangement uses TRBV28 and TRBJ1-5; weak D call: TRBD1 (5 bases). Trimming took 6 bases from V and 7 from J, leaving 22 bases between them. This CDR3 is built from 16 residues. Per germline, CDR1 MDHEN and CDR2 SYDVKM. In nucleotides, the CDR3 is TGTGCCAGCAGCGACGAGGGGAGGGGAGCAAAGCAGCCCCAGCATTTT. Its protein product is CASSDEGRGAKQPQHF.

This clone turned up a few times. V usage is TRBV5-4 and J usage is TRBJ2-2; TRBD1 matches 12 bases. The V segment lost 1 base and the J segment 6 bases; nucleotides outside the gene matches: 4. The germline V gene encodes CDR1 SGHNT and CDR2 YYREEE (reference sequence). This CDR3 contains 16 residues. DNA for the CDR3: TGTGCCAGCAGCTTGCCGGGACAGGGGGCCTCCGGGGAGCTGTTTTTT. Protein sequence: CASSLPGQGASGELFF.

This clone was found a few times. The chain has TRBV2 and TRBJ2-5; TRBD1 matches at 7 bases. The DNA end favors TRBJ2-7, so the J call may be wrong. Germline CDR1 is SNHLY and CDR2 is FYNNEI. The CDR3 has 13 amino acids. In DNA form, the CDR3 reads TGTGCCAGCAGATCGGACAGGTTAGGCGAGCAGTACTTC. As protein: CASRSDRLGEQYF.

V usage is TRBV19 and J usage is TRBJ2-7; D possibly corresponds to TRBD1 (6 bases). Trimming cost V 6 bases and J 4 bases, with 19 bases left between them. The CDR3 runs to 15 residues. The germline CDR1 and CDR2 sequences are LNHDA and SQIVND (reference sequence). The CDR3 reads CASREAGTSKYEQYF. The CDR3 coding sequence is TGTGCCAGTAGAGAAGCCGGGACATCTAAGTACGAGCAGTACTTC.

The rearrangement uses TRBV2 and TRBJ2-2; weak D call: TRBD2 (6 bases). CDR3 length equals 16 residues. The germline CDR1 and CDR2 sequences are SNHLY and FYNNEI. Trimming stripped 2 bases from V and 0 bases from J, with 10 bases between. The CDR3 loop is CASSERGAPNTGELFF. In nucleotides, the CDR3 is TGTGCCAGCAGTGAACGCGGGGCGCCGAACACCGGGGAGCTGTTTTTT.